The clone carrying this TCR beta chain was counted at least ten times. The antigen is unknown. The CDR3 runs 14 residues. Germline loops: CDR1 SEHNR, CDR2 FQNEAQ (reference sequence). V lost 0 bases and J 13 bases, leaving 16 bases between the germline ends. This sample stems from a study of early T cells in non-severe SARS-CoV-2 infection. Study as a whole: Sequencing of bulk RNA from unsorted whole blood was done, without chain pairing.

Individual cDNA molecules received unique molecular identifiers during library preparation. TCRdb analysed the 5' RACE reads with MiXCR anew, one entry per CDR3 protein. The sample lists about 30,000 distinct CDR3 sequences; approximately 5.3% were seen once. The study's findings and limits: Private and CD4 specificities were missed by VDJdb matching, which favored anti-spike CD8 responses.

This receptor was identified in an adult who was a healthcare worker with PCR-confirmed SARS-CoV-2 infection or an uninfected control (not recorded which). V is TRBV7-9 and J is TRBJ2-1; D is tentatively TRBD1 or TRBD2 (5 bases each). Sequenced: whole blood. In DNA, the CDR3 is TGTGCCAGCAGCTTAGCTACTCGGGGCGCATATCAGTTCTTC. It translates to CASSLATRGAYQFF.